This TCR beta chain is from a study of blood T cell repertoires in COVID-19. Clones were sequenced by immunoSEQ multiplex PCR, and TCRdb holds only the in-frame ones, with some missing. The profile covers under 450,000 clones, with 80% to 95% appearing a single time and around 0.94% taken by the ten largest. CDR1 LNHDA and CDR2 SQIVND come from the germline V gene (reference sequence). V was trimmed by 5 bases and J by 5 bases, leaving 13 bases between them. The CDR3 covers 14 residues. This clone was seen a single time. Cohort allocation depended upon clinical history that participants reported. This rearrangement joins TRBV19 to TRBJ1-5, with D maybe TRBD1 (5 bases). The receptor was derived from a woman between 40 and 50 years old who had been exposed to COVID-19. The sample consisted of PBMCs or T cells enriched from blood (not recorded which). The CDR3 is CASSGLRVDQPQHF. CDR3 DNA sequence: TGTGCCAGTAGTGGGCTCAGGGTTGATCAGCCCCAGCATTTT. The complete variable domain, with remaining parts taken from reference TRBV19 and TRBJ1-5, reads DGGITQSPKYLFRKEGQNVTLSCEQNLNHDAMYWYRQDPGQGLRLIYYSQIVNDFQKGDIAEGYSVSREKKESFPLTVTSAQKNPTAFYLCASSGLRVDQPQHFGDGTRLSIL.